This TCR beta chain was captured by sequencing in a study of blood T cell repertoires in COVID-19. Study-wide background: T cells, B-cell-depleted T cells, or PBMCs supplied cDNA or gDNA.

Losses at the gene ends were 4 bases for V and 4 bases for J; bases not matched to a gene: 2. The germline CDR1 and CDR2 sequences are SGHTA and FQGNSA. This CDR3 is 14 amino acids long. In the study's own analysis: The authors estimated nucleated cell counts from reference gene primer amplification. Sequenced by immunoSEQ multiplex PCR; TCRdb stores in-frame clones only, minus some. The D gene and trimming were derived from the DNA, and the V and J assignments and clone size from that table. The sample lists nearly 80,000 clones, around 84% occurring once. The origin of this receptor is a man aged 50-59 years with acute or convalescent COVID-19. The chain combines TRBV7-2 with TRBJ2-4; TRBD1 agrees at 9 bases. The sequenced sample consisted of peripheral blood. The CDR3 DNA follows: TGTGCCAGCAGCTCCGGGACAGGGAAAAACATTCAGTACTTC. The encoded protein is CASSSGTGKNIQYF.